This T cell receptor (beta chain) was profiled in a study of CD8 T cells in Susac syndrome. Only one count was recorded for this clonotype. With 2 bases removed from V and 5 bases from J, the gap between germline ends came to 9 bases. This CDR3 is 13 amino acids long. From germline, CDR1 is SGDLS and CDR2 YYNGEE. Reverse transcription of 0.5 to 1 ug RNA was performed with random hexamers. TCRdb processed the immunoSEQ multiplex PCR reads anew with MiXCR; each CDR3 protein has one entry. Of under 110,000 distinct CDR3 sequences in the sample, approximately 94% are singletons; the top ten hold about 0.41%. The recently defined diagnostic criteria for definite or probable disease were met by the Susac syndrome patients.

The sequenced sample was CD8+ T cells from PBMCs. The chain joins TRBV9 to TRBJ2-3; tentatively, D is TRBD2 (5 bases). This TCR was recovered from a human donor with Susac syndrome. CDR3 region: CASSVWGVDTQYF. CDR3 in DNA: TGTGCCAGCAGCGTCTGGGGAGTAGATACGCAGTATTTT.